Following are 21 T cell receptor beta chains from one sample sequenced in a study of tumor-infiltrating lymphocytes in primary liver carcinoma. The tissue used was unsorted bulk material of about 19-34 mg. RNA and DNA were co-extracted from it with the AllPrep DNA/RNA mini kit. The investigators made TCR beta cDNA from roughly 0.45 ug total RNA, using a constant-region primer. The TCR beta library was amplified through three nested multiplex PCR rounds in a modified ARM-PCR procedure. Primers for the first two PCR rounds were TRBV1-TRBV30 forward primers and a C-beta reverse primer (roughly 10 cycles per round). TCRdb recomputed calls from the multiplex PCR reads with MiXCR, one row per CDR3 protein. The repertoire includes roughly 80,000 distinct CDR3 sequences, 69% of them detected once, and about 28% sits in the top ten. The source material was tumor-adjacent normal liver tissue. Receptors were obtained from a man in his forties with primary liver carcinoma and hepatitis B virus infection.

To note about this clonotype: A much larger clone lies one base from this, so it may be a read error. The chain recombines TRBV5-6 with TRBJ1-1; D is possibly TRBD1 (5 bases). The CDR3 sequence is 13 residues long. In germline, CDR1 is SGHDT, CDR2 YYEEEE. In DNA, the CDR3 is TGTGCCAGCGGCTTGGTGGAGGGGACTGAAGCTTTCTTT. Protein sequence: CASGLVEGTEAFF. Full variable domain (rest looked up from reference TRBV5-6 and TRBJ1-1): DAGVTQSPTHLIKTRGQQVTLRCSPKSGHDTVSWYQQALGQGPQFIFQYYEEEERQRGNFPDRFSGHQFPNYSSELNVNALLLGDSALYLCASGLVEGTEAFFGQGTRLTVV.

Worth noting for this clonotype: The CDR3 does not end in the conserved phenylalanine or tryptophan, so this is likely a read error. This sequence joins TRBV11-2 and TRBJ2-5; tentatively, D is TRBD2 (6 bases). Looked up from germline, CDR1 is SGHAT and CDR2 is FQNNGV. The CDR3 is 17 residues long. CDR3 in amino acids: CANSLARAGPPKETQYS. In nucleotides, the CDR3 is TGTGCCAACAGCTTAGCGAGGGCGGGACCGCCTAAAGAGACCCAGTACTCC.

This clonotype was observed many times. The V call is TRBV6-1, the J call TRBJ2-4; 8 nucleotides align to TRBD1. This CDR3 has 16 amino acids. In germline, CDR1 is MNHNS, CDR2 SASEGT. V lost 4 bases, J lost 3 bases, and 8 bases stayed unmatched. For the CDR3, the DNA is TGTGCCAGCAGTGCCACAGGGGGGTTCGGCAAAAACATTCAGTACTTC. Its translation: CASSATGGFGKNIQYF.

At least ten counts were recorded for this clonotype. This chain uses TRBV29-1 with TRBJ2-7; D assignment may be TRBD1 or TRBD2 (6 bases each). The CDR3 spans 13 residues. CDR1 is SQVTM, CDR2 ANQGSEA, per germline. The V end was cut by 6 bases, the J end by 7 bases, with 19 bases between. CDR3 coding DNA: TGCAGCGTGGGGGGCGAGGGCCTGTGGGAGCAGTACTTC. Amino acid sequence: CSVGGEGLWEQYF.

In its sample, this clonotype was seen many times. The chain joins TRBV29-1 to TRBJ1-1; D gene unclear. The CDR3 consists of 11 residues. Germline V gives CDR1 SQVTM, CDR2 ANQGSEA. V lost 6 bases and J 6 bases, leaving 11 bases between the germline ends. CDR3 in amino acids: CSVNHVAEAFF. CDR3 DNA: TGCAGCGTGAACCACGTCGCTGAAGCTTTCTTT.

On this clonotype: One end of the junction does not line up with germline, which may come from a read error. The chain recombines TRBV11-2 with TRBJ2-1; 9 nucleotides align to TRBD2. Germline values: CDR1 SGHAT, CDR2 FQNNGV. The CDR3 is 16 amino acids. This chain's CDR3 is CVSSLGLLAGMNEQFF. The CDR3 bases are TGTGTCAGCAGCTTGGGGCTCCTAGCGGGAATGAATGAGCAATTCTTC.

As to this clonotype: Likely a read error: the CDR3 ends without its conserved phenylalanine or tryptophan. The chain recombines TRBV14 with TRBJ2-7, with D hard to call. This CDR3 has 16 amino acids. In germline, CDR1 is SGHDN, CDR2 FVKESK. CDR3 sequence (DNA): TGTGCAAGCAGCCATCCAAAGGTGCGGACGACCTACGAGCAGTACCTC. Its translation is CASSHPKVRTTYEQYL.

As concerns this clonotype: This sequence may be a read error, since a much larger clone differs from it by one base. CDR3 DNA sequence: TGCGCCAGCAACTCATCCGGGACAGACTCCTACAATGAGCAGTTCTTC. Translated: CASNSSGTDSYNEQFF. This rearrangement joins TRBV5-1 to TRBJ2-1, with 7 bases aligning to TRBD1. Germline V lookup: CDR1 SGHRS, CDR2 YFSETQ. V lost 6 bases, J lost 0 bases, and 9 bases stayed unmatched. CDR3 length: 16 amino acids.

Notes on this clonotype: One end of the junction does not line up with germline, which may come from a read error. This rearrangement joins TRBV4-1 to TRBJ2-7; the D gene is possibly TRBD2 (7 bases). The CDR3 is made up of 16 amino acids. The germline CDR1 and CDR2 sequences are MGHRA and YSYEKL. As DNA, the CDR3 is TGCGCCAGTAGCCAGATCTCAAAGGGGGGGGACTACGAGCAGTACTTC. Protein sequence: CASSQISKGGDYEQYF.

With regard to this clonotype: A much larger clonotype is one base distant, so this may be a read error. The chain uses TRBV5-1 and TRBJ2-7; 8 nucleotides align to TRBD1. The CDR3 runs to 15 residues. Germline CDR1 SGHRS, CDR2 YFSETQ. CDR3 sequence reads: CASGLDAGGFYEQYF. Here the CDR3 DNA reads TGCGCCAGCGGCTTGGATGCAGGGGGCTTCTACGAGCAGTACTTC.

As to this clonotype: This may stem from a read error, because a much larger clone lies one nucleotide away. The rearrangement joins TRBV11-3 to TRBJ2-4; D tentatively fits TRBD1 or TRBD2 (5 bases each). Germline V gene sequence: CDR1 SGHNT, CDR2 YENEEA. The germline V and J ends were trimmed by 3 bases and 1 base, with 10 bases remaining between them. The CDR3 loop spans 15 amino acids. The CDR3 sequence is CASSFGAMAKNIQYF. The CDR3 nucleotides read TGTGCCAGCAGCTTCGGGGCGATGGCCAAAAACATTCAGTACTTC.

Details on this clonotype: The junction differs from germline at one of its ends, possibly a read error. The chain combines TRBV30 with TRBJ2-1, with 11 nucleotides matching TRBD2. CDR1 GTSNPN and CDR2 SVGIG come from the germline V gene (reference sequence). The CDR3 is made up of 14 amino acids. The CDR3 region has the DNA TGTGCTTGGACCCCAGGACTAGCGGGTGGTGAGCAGTTCTTC. This codes for CAWTPGLAGGEQFF. Complete variable domain (other parts from reference TRBV30 and TRBJ2-1): SQTIHQWPATLVQPVGSPLSLECTVEGTSNPNLYWYRQAAGRGLQLLFYSVGIGQISSEVPQNLSASRPQDRQFILSSKKLLLSDSGFYLCAWTPGLAGGEQFFGPGTRLTVL.

The chain combines TRBV6-2 or TRBV6-3 with TRBJ2-7; D is possibly TRBD2 (5 bases). The CDR3 consists of 12 residues. V lost 0 bases, J lost 12 bases, and 12 bases lay in between. The germline V gene encodes CDR1 MNHEY and CDR2 SVGEGT. CDR3 sequence: CASSYSAYEGYF. CDR3 nucleotide sequence: TGTGCCAGCAGTTACTCCGCCTACGAGGGGTACTTC.

On this clonotype itself: The junction differs from germline at one of its ends, possibly a read error. The gene calls are TRBV4-3 and TRBJ2-7; D perhaps matches TRBD2 (6 bases). There are 15 residues in the CDR3. CDR1 LGHNA and CDR2 YSLEER come from the germline V gene. CDR3 bases: TGCGCCAGCAGCCAAGATCGGGAGACTCCGTTCGAGCTGTACTTC. It is translated as CASSQDRETPFELYF.

A word on this clonotype: Its ends do not fully match the called genes, so a read error is possible. J is TRBJ1-2 and V is TRBV12-3 or TRBV12-4; D ambiguous. The CDR3 totals 13 residues. DNA for the CDR3: TGTACCAGCAGTTATACAGTGAACTATGGCTACACCTTC. Protein: CTSSYTVNYGYTF.

Details on this clonotype: This CDR3 is missing its conserved last phenylalanine or tryptophan, likely due to a read error. The V and J genes are TRBV29-1 and TRBJ1-5; the D is unclear. Trimming pared 4 bases from V and 7 bases from J, leaving 11 bases between. The CDR3 is 12 amino acids. CDR1 and CDR2 (germline): SQVTM, ANQGSEA. For the CDR3, the DNA is TGCAGCGTTGGCGGGGTGGGGCAGCCCCAGCATATT. It translates to CSVGGVGQPQHI.

With regard to this clonotype: The CDR3 carries no conserved terminal phenylalanine or tryptophan, so it likely arises from a read error. No DNA is shown, since the ends of the CDR3 on it are uncertain; the CDR3 is the one TCRdb lists. The rearrangement joins TRBV5-4 to TRBJ1-1; the D call TRBD1 from the table was never checked on the DNA. The germline V gene has CDR1 SGHNT and CDR2 YYREEE (reference sequence). The CDR3 extends over 15 residues, inclusive of both ends. CDR3 in amino acids: CASTDSTVQGFEAFS.

On this clonotype itself: Possible read error: a much larger clone is one base away. The J gene is TRBJ1-5, the V gene TRBV12-3 or TRBV12-4, with D maybe TRBD1 (5 bases). The V gene lost 10 bases and the J gene lost 0 bases, with 22 bases spanning the gap. CDR3 length: 17 amino acids. The DNA for the CDR3 is TGTGCCAACTCTAGGCTGACAGAGGGTTATAGCAATCAGCCCCAGCATTTT. This encodes CANSRLTEGYSNQPQHF.

To note about this clonotype: At one of its ends the junction is not consistent with the germline gene, which may arise from a read error. The chain recombines TRBV5-4 with TRBJ2-2; D is tentatively TRBD1 or TRBD2 (5 bases each). The CDR3 runs to 13 residues. Germline CDR1 is SGHNT and CDR2 is YYREEE (reference sequence). CDR3 bases: TGTGCCAGCAGGAGGATGGGGACCGGGGAGTTGTTTTTT. Translation: CASRRMGTGELFF.

The gene calls are TRBV7-9 and TRBJ2-3; D is undetermined. Germline lookup yields CDR1 SEHNR and CDR2 FQNEAQ (reference sequence). The CDR3 has 16 amino acids. Trimming left V 1 base short and J 6 bases short, with 17 bases between. Written as DNA, the CDR3 is TGTGCCAGCAGCTTAGTTGGTGAGAGGTTGCCCGATACGCAGTATTTT. It is translated as CASSLVGERLPDTQYF.

The gene calls are TRBV11-2 and TRBJ2-3; no clear D. The CDR3 runs 15 residues. Germline CDR1 and CDR2: SGHAT and FQNNGV. The DNA of the CDR3 is TGTAACAGCAGCAATCATATCCGGAGCACAGATACGCAGTATTTT. Translation gives CNSSNHIRSTDTQYF.